This TCR beta chain came from a study of cytomegalovirus exposure and HLA in healthy donors (dated by TCRdb to 2016 to 2017). Background on the whole study: In an earlier analysis of several hundred of the donors, roughly 300 Gb of sequence data and 117 million unique TCR beta sequences from about 179 million T cells were reported. An early release covering 550 to 700 HLA-typed donors comprised about 310 gigabases of sequencing data and approximately 80 million unique TCR sequences. Of the approximately 370 genotyped donors, approximately 81% were placed in the genetic ancestry cluster associated with self-reported Caucasian donors. The aim of the study was to test whether cataloging public T cell receptors could identify signatures of past pathogen exposure. The study used immunosequencing to profile the T cell repertoires of under 700 subjects and linked those repertoires to cytomegalovirus serostatus. Along with the roughly 610-subject first cohort, a separate validation cohort of around 110 different subjects was used. To predict cytomegalovirus infection status, the study combined high-throughput TCR immunosequencing, statistical association of individual TCRs with disease status, and machine learning. To study patterns of TCR occurrence, a later analysis re-analyzed previously published TCR beta repertoires from around 700 donors and added high-resolution HLA genotyping. Rather than drawing on any new phenotypic data, the later analysis identified candidate immune exposures from TCR beta sequences and the way those sequences occurred across donors. To decide whether each TCR beta V gene segment behaved as functional or pseudogenic, an earlier analysis of several hundred of the donors relied on high-throughput TCR beta sequencing. Donor age, sex, ethnicity and CMV serostatus were compiled alongside the repertoire data. A later genetic analysis took genome-wide SNP genotypes for about 60% of the roughly 670 donors and used that subset as a discovery cohort. All discovery cohort repertoires had been generated on a single sequencing platform. Both class I and class II loci were covered by HLA typing, at four-digit resolution. Typing coverage varied by locus: about 629-640 donors for A, B, C, DRB1 and DQB1; roughly 520 for DQA1; about 590 for DPA1; roughly 450 for DPB1. Because of strong linkage in the cohort, a handful of DR-DQ haplotypes were treated as single units for association and clustering. Among around 400 genotyped donors of the cohort, an average of roughly 230,000 unique TCR beta nucleotide sequences was sequenced per donor, of which about 19% were non-productive. The paper's findings and limits, for the study overall: Because counts were too low, some 17 rarely observed V segments, including chromosome 9 orphons, were left out of the earlier analysis of 500 to 650 of the donors. Sequencing depth was assumed to be roughly uniform across donors in the presence/absence analyses, though that assumption may not hold. In a later analysis, the rate of TCR association differed among HLA loci, with DRB1 alleles having the most associated TCRs and HLA-C alleles having the fewest. According to a later genetic analysis, donors in an Asian-associated ancestry cluster had fewer N-insertions in productive TCRs than the approximately 700-donor mean. The 87-base-pair reads could not distinguish some IMGT-functional V segments, including TRBV6-2 and TRBV6-3, so those segments were excluded. In a later analysis, most CMV-associated TCR beta chains were found to appear HLA-restricted, with HLA associations seemingly driven largely by CMV exposure. The study listed approximately 160 TCR beta chains as associated with cytomegalovirus. The authors suggested that the approach could potentially be generalized to other disease states and immunological phenotypes. In a later analysis, HLA-associated TCR beta chains showed more clonal expansion and lower generation probabilities than non-associated chains that were equally common. Strong co-occurrence of HLA alleles, especially DR and DQ, made assigning TCR associations to individual alleles difficult. A cluster of highly shared sequence variants was judged likely to represent a technical artifact of the sequencing pipeline. The classifier was reported to diagnose cytomegalovirus status with high specificity and sensitivity in both the original cohort and the validation cohort. Several of the top co-occurrence clusters appeared to be linked to parvovirus B19, influenza, CMV and Epstein-Barr virus, according to a later analysis. The cohort was sequenced for TCR beta chains only, and without alpha or paired-chain data the features that could be detected were limited. A further reported finding was that TCR beta sequences accurately predicted the HLA-A and HLA-B alleles for most subjects in the first cohort. Immune exposure information for the cohort was limited to CMV serostatus. Specific HLA alleles were associated with over 15,000 TCR beta sequences at a false discovery rate of 0.05 in a later analysis. Because HLA typing was missing for some donors at each locus, association tests included only the typed subset. Most TCR sequences were observed very rarely across donors, whereas some public TCRs were present in many individuals. Linkage disequilibrium might explain the correlated functional status among segregating V segments, but an unknown experimental factor could not be excluded. In an earlier analysis of approximately 590 of the donors, most TCR beta V segments were observed in productive rearrangements about 90% or about 30% of the time, broadly matching IMGT annotations. An association between a missense DCLRE1C variant and V-gene and J-gene trimming of TCR beta chains was found in a later genetic analysis and replicated in an independent cohort. A few of the identified cytomegalovirus-associated TCR beta chains were confirmed in vitro to be specific for cytomegalovirus antigens.

The junction carries 12 bases between V and J, which are trimmed by 5 bases and 7 bases respectively. Measured from the cysteine to the phenylalanine, the CDR3 is 13 residues long. The CDR3 DNA has 39 bases and is translated from base 1. CDR1 and CDR2 are read off the germline V gene as SGHTA and FQGNSA. The cohort was made up of roughly 670 healthy bone marrow donors. Cohort members were all nominally healthy when sampled, although unrecorded immune exposures were likely present. The donor was CMV seronegative and belonged to the group of more than 300 seronegative cohort members. Each donor provided a peripheral blood sample, and peripheral blood mononuclear cells were used for TCR beta sequencing. The Qiagen DNeasy Blood Extraction Kit was used to extract genomic DNA from the blood cell samples. The sample holds a few counts of this clone. Its recognized antigen is unknown. No base qualities exist here, and no much larger clone lies one base off it.

Library preparation employed the immunoSEQ multiplex PCR assay. A mixture of 60 forward primers for TCR Vbeta segments and 13 reverse primers for TCR Jbeta segments was used in the multiplex PCR. A multiplex PCR assay on genomic DNA amplified the CDR3 region of rearranged TCR beta genes. Amplified TCR beta libraries were sequenced as 87-base-pair reads on the Illumina HiSeq System. Under the source paper's analysis protocol: Across the 670 or so repertoires, a later analysis counted approximately 75 million unique TCR beta chains, approximately 10 million of which were shared by at least two donors. Raw reads were error-corrected and collapsed into unique sequences with a nearest-neighbor algorithm that merged closely related sequences to remove PCR and sequencing errors. Alignment of CDR3 sequences to IMGT reference sequences was used to assign V, D and J gene segments. Each retained sequence needed at least a six-nucleotide match to both a V gene segment and a J gene segment. A rearrangement was called productive if the CDR3 had no stop codons and remained in frame with V and J, and every other rearrangement was called non-productive. Following IMGT convention, CDR3 was defined as the stretch from the second conserved V-encoded cysteine to the conserved J-encoded phenylalanine. Sequences without an unambiguous match to a single V gene segment were excluded from the earlier analysis of 450 to 750 of the donors. An earlier analysis of a few hundred of the donors called V segments functional above 56.7% productive rearrangements and segregating when the between-donor standard deviation exceeded 5%. To diagnose cytomegalovirus status from the catalog of TCR beta chain sequences, a statistical classification framework was built. V and J gene assignment, in a later analysis, came from comparing TCR nucleotide sequences with IMGT/GENE-DB human TR gene sequences. A later analysis assigned CDR3 sequences and most-parsimonious VDJ recombination scenarios with the TCRdist pipeline. In a later analysis, each TCR beta chain was defined by its CDR3 amino acid sequence together with its V-gene family, and reads lacking a unique V-gene family were excluded. As a way to deal with suspected cross-contamination and a sequencing artifact, a later analysis dropped hundreds of nucleotide sequences that were highly shared and had low generation probability. A later analysis calculated a clonal expansion index for each public chain from normalized within-repertoire ranks of inferred template counts. In a later analysis, generation probabilities were computed using a VDJ recombination model fitted to out-of-frame rearrangements, and the results were checked against IGoR. Hypergeometric tests were used in a later analysis to score TCR-TCR, TCR-HLA and TCR-CMV co-occurrence, with a repertoire-size bias correction applied to the TCR pairs. In a later analysis, false discovery rates were estimated by permuting HLA or CMV assignments 20 times. In a later analysis, co-occurring TCRs were grouped using DBSCAN, with TCRdist sequence similarity added in when clustering inside HLA-allele-positive subsets. Co-occurrence clustering excluded repertoires with fewer than 30,000 or more than 120,000 public chains, plus five with anomalous nucleotide sharing. The source is immuneACCESS, and TCRdb retained only in-frame sequences with V and J called. Part of the clones is not carried over; for the studies checked, unresolved V genes explain less than half of this, and the remainder is unexplained. The DNA was the basis for D and trimming; V, J and clone size are from that table. The table for this sample lists approximately 190,000 clones; more than 65% of them were counted only once. 1.5% to 2% of the sample is in the top ten clones.

This TCR was recovered from a woman between 25 and 40 years old in good health and CMV-seronegative. The sample taken for sequencing was PBMCs. Here the chain combines TRBV7-2 and TRBJ1-5; the D region possibly corresponds to TRBD1 (6 bases align). The DNA sequence reads TGTGCCAGCAGCATTCACAGGGAGCAGCCCCAGCATTTT. It specifies CASSIHREQPQHF.